The 24 T cell receptor beta chains given below trace back to one sample, sequenced in a study of T cells in Graves' hyperthyroidism and ophthalmopathy. Amplification targeted TCR beta CDR3 regions from RNA transcripts. Initially, a first-round RT-PCR of the TCR CDR3 employed the HTBI primer set. TCRdb re-called the multiplex PCR reads with MiXCR, one entry per CDR3 protein. The sample lists 300,000 to 500,000 distinct CDR3 sequences; over 12% were seen once. Sequences were obtained from blood. All receptors derive from a man in his fifties or sixties with Graves' ophthalmopathy.

This clonotype was found many times. The CDR3 coding sequence is TGTGCCATCAGTGAGACTAGCGGGTCGAACACCGGGGAGCTGTTTTTT. It codes for CAISETSGSNTGELFF. This rearrangement joins TRBV10-3 to TRBJ2-2; 9 bases are a match to TRBD2. After removal of 2 bases from V and 0 bases from J, the junction contained 1 base not matched to a gene. Per the germline V gene, CDR1 is ENHRY and CDR2 is SYGVKD. CDR3 length: 16 residues.

This chain joins TRBV6-4 and TRBJ2-3; TRBD1 matches 7 bases. Germline loops: CDR1 MRHNA, CDR2 SNTAGT. Trimming took 7 bases from V and 3 from J; bases not matched to a gene: 16. The CDR3 length is 17 residues. CDR3 protein: CASKTGVAFVFTDTQYF. As DNA, the CDR3 is TGTGCCAGCAAAACAGGGGTCGCTTTCGTATTTACAGATACGCAGTATTTT.

A few counts support this clonotype. The chain has TRBV27 and TRBJ2-7; 11 nucleotides align to TRBD2. Germline V CDR1 and CDR2: MNHEY, SMNVEV (reference sequence). The CDR3 has 15 residues. J lost 4 bases, V lost 6 bases, and 8 bases had no gene match. CDR3 protein: CASSTTGTSGYEQYF. The DNA for the CDR3 is TGTGCCAGCAGCACGACCGGGACTAGCGGATACGAGCAGTACTTC.

The chain employs TRBV15 and TRBJ1-4, with D unresolved. The germline gives CDR1 LNHNV, CDR2 YYDKDF (reference sequence). The length of the CDR3 is 15 residues. With 0 bases removed from V and 8 bases from J, the gap between germline ends came to 13 bases. As DNA, the CDR3 is TGTGCCACCAGCAGAGATTGGGCCCTGGGAGAAAAACTGTTTTTT. This codes for CATSRDWALGEKLFF.

In this sample, this clonotype turned up many times. The chain combines TRBV5-1 with TRBJ2-1; 11 bases line up with TRBD1. Germline lookup yields CDR1 SGHRS and CDR2 YFSETQ. V lost 3 bases, J lost 6 bases, and 8 bases stayed unmatched. CDR3 length: 16 amino acids. CDR3 coding DNA: TGCGCCAGCAGCTACCGCGGACAGGGGGCTGGCAATGAGCAGTTCTTC. This sequence encodes CASSYRGQGAGNEQFF.

Many counts were recorded for this clonotype. J is TRBJ2-1 and V is TRBV28, with 8 bases identical to TRBD1. The CDR3 is 15 residues long. The V gene's germline CDR1 is MDHEN and CDR2 SYDVKM. V was pared by 3 bases and J by 8 bases, with 9 bases of the junction left unmatched. CDR3: CASSFPRTGLDEQFF. The CDR3 nucleotides are TGTGCCAGCAGTTTCCCCCGGACAGGGCTGGATGAGCAGTTCTTC.

This clonotype was counted ten times or more. This CDR3 reads CATSRASGSPVEQFF. CDR3 in DNA: TGTGCCACCAGCAGGGCTAGCGGGAGCCCGGTTGAGCAGTTCTTC. The chain carries TRBV15 and TRBJ2-1, with TRBD2 matching 10 bases. This CDR3 is 15 amino acids long. V was clipped by 3 bases and J by 9 bases; unmatched bases: 8. Germline loops: CDR1 LNHNV, CDR2 YYDKDF (reference sequence).

In its sample, this clonotype was seen many times. The chain couples TRBV7-2 to TRBJ2-5; 7 bases map to TRBD2. Germline loops: CDR1 SGHTA, CDR2 FQGNSA. CDR3 length: 13 residues. V trimming: 5 bases; J trimming: 5 bases; junction bases outside the gene matches: 5. The CDR3 region is CASSPGGGETQYF. As DNA, the CDR3 is TGTGCCAGCAGCCCTGGGGGAGGGGAGACCCAGTACTTC.

This clonotype was counted many times. The rearrangement joins TRBV30 to TRBJ2-2; 8 nucleotides match TRBD2. V was pared by 5 bases and J by 6 bases, with 8 bases of the junction left unmatched. The CDR3 has 14 amino acids. Per germline, CDR1 GTSNPN and CDR2 SVGIG (reference sequence). The CDR3 DNA is TGTGCCTGGGGGAGCGGGAGTCCGGCCGGGGAGCTGTTTTTT. Its protein is CAWGSGSPAGELFF.

This clonotype was seen repeatedly, ten times or more. The rearrangement joins TRBV5-1 to TRBJ2-2; 11 nucleotides align to TRBD2. The CDR3 consists of 18 residues. V was pared by 2 bases and J by 7 bases, with 13 bases of the junction left unmatched. Per the germline V gene, CDR1 is SGHRS and CDR2 is YFSETQ. This CDR3 is CASSFPFTSGSDGGELFF. The CDR3 DNA reads TGCGCCAGCAGCTTCCCCTTTACTAGCGGGAGTGACGGCGGGGAGCTGTTTTTT. Supplemented by reference TRBV5-1 and TRBJ2-2, the full variable domain reads KAGVTQTPRYLIKTRGQQVTLSCSPISGHRSVSWYQQTPGQGLQFLFEYFSETQRNKGNFPGRFSGRQFSNSRSEMNVSTLELGDSALYLCASSFPFTSGSDGGELFFGEGSRLTVL.

The gene calls are TRBV5-8 and TRBJ2-1, with a tentative D call TRBD1 (6 bases). Per germline, CDR1 SGHTS and CDR2 YDEGEE. This CDR3 region has 11 residues. Trimming took off 4 bases at V and 12 bases at J, with 11 bases between the two ends. CDR3 coding DNA: TGTGCCAGCAGCAAGATCAGGGGGCAGTTCTTC. This sequence encodes CASSKIRGQFF.

This clonotype was seen many times. The rearrangement uses TRBV7-9 and TRBJ2-4; a possible D gene is TRBD1 (6 bases). Germline CDR1 reads SEHNR; CDR2 reads FQNEAQ (reference sequence). The CDR3 runs to 14 residues. Trimming shortened V by 5 bases and J by 8 bases, and 16 bases separated the two germline ends. CDR3 residues: CASSVDRGSDIQYF. The DNA for the CDR3 is TGTGCCAGCAGCGTGGACAGAGGCTCGGACATTCAGTACTTC. Complete variable domain (other parts from reference TRBV7-9 and TRBJ2-4): DTGVSQNPRHKITKRGQNVTFRCDPISEHNRLYWYRQTLGQGPEFLTYFQNEAQLEKSRLLSDRFSAERPKGSFSTLEIQRTEQGDSAMYLCASSVDRGSDIQYFGAGTRLSVL.

Comment on this clonotype: A single base separates this from a much larger clone, so it may be a read error. The gene calls are TRBV30 and TRBJ1-5; D not resolved. The germline gives CDR1 GTSNPN, CDR2 SVGIG (reference sequence). CDR3 size: 13 residues. V gave up 5 bases and J gave up 0 bases, with 8 bases separating them. For the CDR3, the DNA is TGTGCCTGGGCCCGAGGTAGCAATCAGCCCCAGCATTTT. Its protein product is CAWARGSNQPQHF.

The chain has TRBV27 and TRBJ2-7, with 11 bases that match TRBD1. Germline CDR1 and CDR2: MNHEY and SMNVEV (reference sequence). The CDR3 is 13 amino acids. The ends lost 7 bases at V and 2 bases at J; junction bases unmatched: 1. CDR3 coding DNA: TGTGCCAGCACGGGACAGGGGGCCTACGAGCAGTACTTC. Its protein is CASTGQGAYEQYF.

Concerning this clonotype: A read error is possible here, since a much larger clone lies one base away. The rearrangement links TRBV20-1 to TRBJ2-7; possibly TRBD2 for D (5 bases). Per germline, CDR1 DFQATT and CDR2 SNEGSKA (reference sequence). CDR3 length equals 14 residues. Trimming stripped 1 base from V and 0 bases from J, with 10 bases between. The CDR3 coding sequence is TGCAGTGCTAGAGCACCGGACTCCTCCTACGAGCAGTACTTC. The encoded protein is CSARAPDSSYEQYF.

The chain couples TRBV19 to TRBJ1-5; D unresolved. V was pared by 4 bases and J by 2 bases, with 12 bases between. This CDR3 is 15 amino acids long. The V gene's germline CDR1 is LNHDA and CDR2 SQIVND (reference sequence). The CDR3 is CASSTEPWGNQPQHF. CDR3 DNA: TGTGCCAGTAGTACGGAGCCGTGGGGCAATCAGCCCCAGCATTTT.

This clonotype was found many times. The chain joins TRBV5-1 to TRBJ2-7; D unresolved. Trimming cost V 4 bases and J 3 bases, with 11 bases left between them. Germline lookup yields CDR1 SGHRS and CDR2 YFSETQ. The CDR3 length is 13 residues. The CDR3 sequence: CASSRPPFYEQYF. CDR3 DNA: TGCGCCAGCAGCCGACCTCCTTTCTACGAGCAGTACTTC.

Worth noting for this clonotype: One end of the junction varies from germline; a read error may be responsible. This chain joins TRBV27 and TRBJ2-7, with D possibly being TRBD2 (6 bases). The CDR3 loop spans 16 amino acids. In germline, CDR1 is MNHEY, CDR2 SMNVEV (reference sequence). The CDR3 bases are TGTGCCAGCAGTATATCTCGGGCGGGGATCTCCTACGAGCAGTACTTC. Protein: CASSISRAGISYEQYF.

On this clonotype: One junction end does not reproduce the germline sequence, and a read error may be involved. The rearrangement uses TRBV5-6 and TRBJ2-5; D is possibly TRBD2 (6 bases). Germline V CDR1 and CDR2: SGHDT, YYEEEE. This CDR3 has 18 amino acids. The CDR3 coding sequence is TGTGCCAGCAGCCGGGGGACGTCTATATCGTGGAACCATGAGACCCAGTACTTC. Residues: CASSRGTSISWNHETQYF.

The V call is TRBV24-1, the J call TRBJ2-6; weak D call: TRBD2 (5 bases). Germline CDR1 reads KGHDR; CDR2 reads SFDVKD. V lost 10 bases and J lost 0, with 12 bases in between. This CDR3 spans 15 amino acids. CDR3 protein: CATGEQYSGANVLTF. The DNA for the CDR3 is TGTGCCACTGGGGAGCAGTACTCTGGGGCCAACGTCCTGACTTTC.

The chain recombines TRBV5-5 with TRBJ2-7; no clear D gene. V lost 2 bases and J 2 bases, leaving 8 bases between the germline ends. This CDR3 has 13 residues. Germline V gene sequence: CDR1 SGHKS, CDR2 YYEKEE (reference sequence). CDR3 in amino acids: CASSFLNTYEQYF. The CDR3 DNA reads TGTGCCAGCAGCTTTCTCAACACCTACGAGCAGTACTTC.

This clonotype showed up just a few times. The chain is built from TRBV27 and TRBJ2-7; D unresolved. V was clipped by 2 bases and J by 4 bases, with 12 bases between them. The CDR3 spans 14 residues. Germline CDR1 MNHEY, CDR2 SMNVEV (reference sequence). The CDR3 DNA is TGTGCCAGCAGTTTAGGTTGGGGTCGTTACGAGCAGTACTTC. This encodes CASSLGWGRYEQYF.

The chain links TRBV9 to TRBJ2-5; a weak D match, TRBD2 (6 bases). Germline V lookup: CDR1 SGDLS, CDR2 YYNGEE. V lost 3 bases and J 2 bases, leaving 14 bases between the germline ends. This CDR3 is 15 amino acids long. CDR3 DNA: TGTGCCAGCAGCGCCGCGGAGGGATTGCAAGAGACCCAGTACTTC. Its translation: CASSAAEGLQETQYF.

There are a few counts of this clonotype. The chain uses TRBV20-1 and TRBJ2-1; no clear D gene. Germline V CDR1 and CDR2: DFQATT, SNEGSKA (reference sequence). V was shortened by 3 bases and J by 6 bases, with 9 bases between the two germline ends. The CDR3 runs 12 residues. The CDR3 DNA is TGCAGTGCTAGCCCTTCGAGCAATGAGCAGTTCTTC. It codes for CSASPSSNEQFF.